One and the same sample provided the 10 T cell receptor beta chains below, sequenced in a study of CD8+CD57+ T cells in acquired aplastic anemia. In patients chosen for sequencing, flow cytometry had shown CD8+CD57+ cell expansion. TCR beta VDJ and CDR3 profiling used genomic DNA as template. TCRdb passed the reads through MiXCR, listing each CDR3 protein once. Of hundreds of thousands of distinct CDR3 sequences listed, around 33% were seen once; the top ten hold 0.82%. Sequenced material: sorted CD4+, CD8+, or CD8+CD57+ T cells (not recorded which) from PBMCs. All receptors come from a human donor with aplastic anemia.

As for this clonotype: A much larger clone differs from this one at a single base, so this may be a read error. The chain joins TRBV7-9 to TRBJ1-3; no reliable D call. The CDR3 runs 15 residues. CDR1 is SEHNR, CDR2 FQNEAQ, per germline (reference sequence). The CDR3 DNA sequence: TGTGCCAGCTCTGGTGCCGCCAACTCTGGAAACACCATGTATTTT. The encoded protein is CASSGAANSGNTMYF.

The CDR3 DNA reads as TGTGCCAGCACAGACAGGGGTTTGGGGCAGTTCTTC. It is translated as CASTDRGLGQFF. This chain joins TRBV6-2 or TRBV6-3 and TRBJ2-1; 8 bases are shared with TRBD1. CDR3 length equals 12 residues. Per germline, CDR1 MNHEY and CDR2 SVGEGT. Losses at the gene ends were 7 bases for V and 12 bases for J; bases not matched to a gene: 8.

This clonotype was picked up many times. This rearrangement joins TRBV15 to TRBJ2-1; D remains ambiguous. This CDR3 spans 12 amino acids. The V gene lost 3 bases and the J gene lost 4 bases, with 4 bases spanning the gap. Germline loops: CDR1 LNHNV, CDR2 YYDKDF (reference sequence). The CDR3 DNA follows: TGTGCCACCAGCAGCGGATACAATGAGCAGTTCTTC. It specifies CATSSGYNEQFF.

The chain combines TRBV11-2 with TRBJ1-5, with TRBD1 matching over 12 bases. The CDR3 contains 16 residues. Germline CDR1 reads SGHAT; CDR2 reads FQNNGV. V dropped 6 bases and J dropped 5; count of bases not matched to a gene: 8. The CDR3 spells CASSFRDRGLHQPQHF. CDR3 nucleotides: TGTGCCAGCAGTTTCCGGGACAGGGGGCTTCATCAGCCCCAGCATTTT. The whole variable domain, filled in from reference TRBV11-2 and TRBJ1-5, reads EAGVAQSPRYKIIEKRQSVAFWCNPISGHATLYWYQQILGQGPKLLIQFQNNGVVDDSQLPKDRFSAERLKGVDSTLKIQPAKLEDSAVYLCASSFRDRGLHQPQHFGDGTRLSIL.

This rearrangement joins TRBV2 to TRBJ1-6; D unclear. This CDR3 has 14 residues. Trimming left V 5 bases short and J 6 bases short, with 11 bases between. The germline gives CDR1 SNHLY, CDR2 FYNNEI. This chain's CDR3 is CASSLRASNSPLHF. DNA for the CDR3: TGTGCCAGCAGTTTAAGGGCTAGTAATTCACCCCTCCACTTT.

This chain joins TRBV19 and TRBJ2-5; 7 nucleotides align to TRBD1. This CDR3 comprises 13 residues. Germline V gene data show CDR1 as LNHDA and CDR2 as SQIVND (reference sequence). The V gene end was trimmed by 10 bases and the J gene end by 1 base; junction bases not matched to a gene: 6. For the CDR3, the DNA is TGTGCCACCTCGACAGGGTTCCAAGAGACCCAGTACTTC. It yields the protein CATSTGFQETQYF.

The rearrangement uses TRBV19 and TRBJ1-3; D is ambiguous. The CDR3 contains 15 residues. CDR1 and CDR2 (germline): LNHDA, SQIVND (reference sequence). V gave up 3 bases and J gave up 0 bases, with 9 bases separating them. The CDR3 nucleotides are TGTGCCAGTAGTATCTTTCTAAGCTCTGGAAACACCATATATTTT. This sequence encodes CASSIFLSSGNTIYF.

This clonotype was detected many times. The rearrangement joins TRBV10-3 to TRBJ1-5, with 7 nucleotides matching TRBD1. From germline, CDR1 is ENHRY and CDR2 SYGVKD. V dropped 6 bases and J dropped 0; count of bases not matched to a gene: 5. CDR3 length: 15 amino acids. For the CDR3, the DNA is TGTGCCATCAGCACAGGGGCCATTAGCAATCAGCCCCAGCATTTT. It specifies CAISTGAISNQPQHF.

This clonotype was picked up a small number of times. The gene calls are TRBV10-3 and TRBJ1-6; possibly TRBD1 for D (6 bases). The CDR3 is 14 residues long. In germline, CDR1 is ENHRY, CDR2 SYGVKD. V lost 10 bases, J lost 5 bases, and 15 bases lay in between. DNA for the CDR3: TGTGCCAGCAAGACAGGAGAAAATAATTCACCCCTCCACTTT. Amino acids: CASKTGENNSPLHF.

The genes are TRBV25-1 and TRBJ2-5; D is possibly TRBD1 (6 bases). CDR1 is MGHDK, CDR2 SYGVNS, per germline. The germline V and J ends were trimmed by 8 bases and 5 bases, with 15 bases remaining between them. The CDR3 loop spans 13 amino acids. This CDR3 is CASVARGEETQYF. As DNA, the CDR3 is TGTGCCAGCGTTGCCAGGGGAGAGGAGACCCAGTACTTC.